The rows below give T cell receptor beta chains drawn from one sample of a study of T cell changes during pregnancy in multiple sclerosis. Sequencing was performed with immunoSEQ multiplex PCR; in TCRdb, only in-frame clones are kept and a portion is missing. The sample consists of around 88,000 clones, about 91% of them appearing once. Sequencing used peripheral blood, obtained after pregnancy. The receptors shown here come from a female donor in good health, enrolled as a control in a pregnancy study. Both conserved end residues are part of each CDR3. The D gene is left open where the match is weak. Size is omitted from some rows. Given values are once, few, many or a class for expanded clones.

TRBD2	TRBV11-2	-	TRBJ2-5	TGTGCCAGCAGCCTCCCGGGACTAGCGGGAGTAGGTTCGGGAGAGACCCAGTACTTC	CASSLPGLAGVGSGETQYF
TRBD1	TRBV28	-	TRBJ2-7	TGTGCCAGCAGTTTTTGGACAGGGAATAACGAGCAGTACTTC	CASSFWTGNNEQYF
-	TRBV9	-	TRBJ1-2	TGTGCCAGCAGCGTTACTGAGGTGCAGGGCTACACCTTC	CASSVTEVQGYTF
TRBD2	TRBV13	-	TRBJ2-3	TGTGCCAGCAGCGAAACTAGCGGGGGGATAGATACGCAGTATTTT	CASSETSGGIDTQYF
-	TRBV7-9	-	TRBJ2-5	TGTGCCAGCAGCTCAAAAGAGACCCAGTACTTC	CASSSKETQYF
-	TRBV10-1	-	TRBJ1-4	TGCGCCAGCAGTCATTGCGAAGGAGATACAAATGAAAAACTGTTTTTT	CASSHCEGDTNEKLFF
-	TRBV7-9	-	TRBJ1-2	TGTGCCAGCAGCTTCAGGGTAGCCCCCTATGGCTACACCTTC	CASSFRVAPYGYTF
TRBD1	TRBV4-2	-	TRBJ1-6	TGTGCCAGCAGAATTGTCCGGGACAGGGCTTCACCCCTCCACTTT	CASRIVRDRASPLHF
-	TRBV25-1	few	TRBJ1-6	TGTGCCAGCAGTGACCGTAGCGGGTTCGGAAATTCACCCCTCCACTTT	CASSDRSGFGNSPLHF
-	TRBV6-5	-	TRBJ1-6	TGTGCCAGCAGCCCCTCGGGGATTGCTTCACCCCTCCACTTT	CASSPSGIASPLHF
-	TRBV12-5	-	TRBJ1-6	TGTGCTAGTGGTTTGTCCGCAGGGAATTCACCCCTCCACTTT	CASGLSAGNSPLHF
-	TRBV6-4	-	TRBJ1-5	TGTGCCAGCAGTGACTCTGGACTGATTAGCAATCAGCCCCAGCATTTT	CASSDSGLISNQPQHF
-	TRBV28	once	TRBJ2-6	TGTGCCAGCAGTTTCCCTTACAGGGCTGGGGCCAACGTCCTGACTTTC	CASSFPYRAGANVLTF
TRBD1	TRBV6-1	-	TRBJ2-3	TGTGCCAGCAGGGGACAGGGGACAGATACGCAGTATTTT	CASRGQGTDTQYF
-	TRBV5-1	-	TRBJ1-4	TGCGCCAGCAGCCCAACAGGGCTTCGGAATGAAAAACTGTTTTTT	CASSPTGLRNEKLFF
TRBD1	TRBV7-6	once	TRBJ1-5	TGTGCCAGCAGCGCACAGGGGGCGCAACAGCCCCAGCATTTT	CASSAQGAQQPQHF
TRBD1	TRBV5-4	-	TRBJ2-1	TGTGCCAGCAGCTTGTTACAGGGGGCTGATGAGCAGTTCTTC	CASSLLQGADEQFF
TRBD2	TRBV6-1	-	TRBJ2-7	TGTGCCAGCAGTGAGGGGCGGGGGAGTTACTACGAGCAGTACTTC	CASSEGRGSYYEQYF
TRBD1	TRBV5-4	-	TRBJ2-7	TGTGCCAGCAGCTTGGGACAGGGTAACGAGCAGTACTTC	CASSLGQGNEQYF
-	TRBV30	-	TRBJ1-5	TGTGCCCACGGGACACCATGGGAAAACCAGCCCCAGCATTTT	CAHGTPWENQPQHF
-	TRBV19	-	TRBJ2-1	TGTGCCAGTAGGCGCGGGGCGACCAACAATGAGCAGTTCTTC	CASRRGATNNEQFF
TRBD1	TRBV5-1	-	TRBJ1-4	TGCGCCAGCAGCTTACAGGGGACTAATGAAAAACTGTTTTTT	CASSLQGTNEKLFF
-	TRBV7-8	-	TRBJ1-2	TGTGCCAGCAGCACCCGCCTACAGGTCTCCAAGGGTGGCTACACCTTC	CASSTRLQVSKGGYTF
-	TRBV5-5	-	TRBJ1-6	TGTGCCAGCAGCTTGGTCGGGGGGAAATCACCCCTCCACTTT	CASSLVGGKSPLHF
-	TRBV7-9	-	TRBJ2-7	TGTGCCAGCAGCGGCCCAGCGGACGAGCAGTACTTC	CASSGPADEQYF
-	TRBV19	-	TRBJ2-7	TGTGCCAGTAGCCGGACTTACACCTACGAGCAGTACTTC	CASSRTYTYEQYF
-	TRBV11-2	-	TRBJ2-7	TGTGCCAGCAGCCTCAGGAGGCTATACGAGCAGTACTTC	CASSLRRLYEQYF
-	TRBV10-1	-	TRBJ1-1	TGCGCCAGCAGCGAACAGGGTTGGACTGAAGCTTTCTTT	CASSEQGWTEAFF
-	TRBV6-4	-	TRBJ1-3	TGTGCCAGCAGTCATCCAGTCTCTGGAAACACCATATATTTT	CASSHPVSGNTIYF
-	TRBV18	-	TRBJ2-7	TGTGCCAGCTCACCATCTACCGGCGAGCAGTACTTC	CASSPSTGEQYF
-	TRBV5-6	-	TRBJ1-2	TGTGCCAGCAGCTTGGTTGCTTCATCGGGGAGCTTTAGCTTC	CASSLVASSGSFSF
TRBD2	TRBV6-1	-	TRBJ2-1	TGTGCCAGCAGTGAAGGACTAGCGGGAGTCGATGAGCAGTTCTTC	CASSEGLAGVDEQFF
-	TRBV7-8	-	TRBJ2-1	TGTGCCAGCAGCTTGAGGACAAGGGGCGGTAATGAGCAGTTCTTC	CASSLRTRGGNEQFF
-	TRBV29-1	-	TRBJ1-1	TGCAGCGTATTAGGGAGAAGGGGGATGAACACTGAAGCTTTCTTT	CSVLGRRGMNTEAFF
TRBD2	TRBV18	-	TRBJ2-7	TGTGCCAGCTCACGTTCTGGGACTAGCGGGGCCTACGAGCAGTACTTC	CASSRSGTSGAYEQYF
-	TRBV18	-	TRBJ2-7	TGTGCCAGCTCACTGGACAGCACCTACGAGCAGTACTTC	CASSLDSTYEQYF
TRBD1	TRBV6-5	-	TRBJ1-2	TGTGCCAGCAGAGGGGGCGGTGGCTACACCTTC	CASRGGGGYTF
-	TRBV29-1	few	TRBJ1-1	TGCAGCGTTGAATTATCTGAAGCTTTCTTT	CSVELSEAFF
-	TRBV2	-	TRBJ2-5	TGTGCCAGCAAGGCGGCAGAAGAGACCCAGTACTTC	CASKAAEETQYF
-	TRBV18	-	TRBJ1-5	TGTGCCAGCTCATTACAGACAGAACCTAGCAATCAGCCCCAGCATTTT	CASSLQTEPSNQPQHF
-	TRBV28	-	TRBJ1-5	TGTGCCAGCAGTTGGAGGGTGGGGGTTCGCAATCAGCCCCAGCATTTT	CASSWRVGVRNQPQHF
-	TRBV6-6	-	TRBJ2-5	TGTGCCAGCAGTCCCAGGGGTAGAGAGACCCAGTACTTC	CASSPRGRETQYF
TRBD1	TRBV18	-	TRBJ1-6	TGTGCCAGCTCACGGACAGGGGGTAGGGATAATTCACCCCTCCACTTT	CASSRTGGRDNSPLHF
-	TRBV2	-	TRBJ1-2	TGTGCCAGCAGTGCCGTATCCGACAGCCTCTATGGCTACACCTTC	CASSAVSDSLYGYTF
TRBD1	TRBV9	-	TRBJ1-6	TGTGCCAGCAGCGCCCGGGACAGAGATTCACCCCTCCACTTT	CASSARDRDSPLHF
TRBD1	TRBV6-1	-	TRBJ2-6	TGTGCCAGCAGTGATAACAGGGGTCCCTTCTCTGGGGCCAACGTCCTGACTTTC	CASSDNRGPFSGANVLTF
-	TRBV5-1	-	TRBJ1-1	TGCGCCAGCAGCTTGGGTGGGGGAGGTTACACTGAAGCTTTCTTT	CASSLGGGGYTEAFF
TRBD1	TRBV7-3	-	TRBJ2-5	TGTGCCAGCAGCTATACAGGGGGCACCGAGACCCAGTACTTC	CASSYTGGTETQYF
TRBD1	TRBV28	-	TRBJ1-2	TGTGCCGGGAGACAGGGGTCTAACTATGGCTACACCTTC	CAGRQGSNYGYTF
TRBD2	TRBV5-1	-	TRBJ2-2	TGCGCCAGCAGCGCCCGTGGGACTAGCTCATTTAACACCGGGGAGCTGTTTTTT	CASSARGTSSFNTGELFF
-	TRBV7-3	few	TRBJ1-1	TGTGCCAGCAGCTCCCAGAAGAACACTGAAGCTTTCTTT	CASSSQKNTEAFF
TRBD2	TRBV4-1	-	TRBJ2-3	TGCGCCAGCAGCCTTCAGCGGGGGGCGAGGGATACGCAGTATTTT	CASSLQRGARDTQYF